The source of this T cell receptor (beta chain) is a study of T cell responses to AZD1222 COVID-19 vaccine. Study-level results: Baseline seropositivity characterized only six AZD1222 recipients. Targets within unmutated variant regions were reportedly found for nearly half of spike-specific TCRs. Clonal diversity was possibly underestimated, and the donors were mostly white British, with more females.

TCRdb's table, derived via immunoSEQ multiplex PCR, lists solely in-frame clones and lacks some. This sample has some 150,000 clones; 92% occur once, and the top ten carry about 3.6%. Notes on this clone: Its target is not known.

Germline V CDR1 and CDR2: LNHDA, SQIVND (reference sequence). V lost 7 bases, J lost 7 bases, and 18 bases lay in between. The CDR3 runs to 14 residues. This sample comprised peripheral blood, obtained 28 days after the second AZD1222 dose. The V call is TRBV19, the J call TRBJ2-3; D not resolved. The TCR sequence derives from an adult who received the AZD1222 COVID-19 vaccine. The CDR3 DNA reads as TGTGCCAGTACCCAATTCCACCCCGATAATACGCAGTATTTT. It codes for CASTQFHPDNTQYF.